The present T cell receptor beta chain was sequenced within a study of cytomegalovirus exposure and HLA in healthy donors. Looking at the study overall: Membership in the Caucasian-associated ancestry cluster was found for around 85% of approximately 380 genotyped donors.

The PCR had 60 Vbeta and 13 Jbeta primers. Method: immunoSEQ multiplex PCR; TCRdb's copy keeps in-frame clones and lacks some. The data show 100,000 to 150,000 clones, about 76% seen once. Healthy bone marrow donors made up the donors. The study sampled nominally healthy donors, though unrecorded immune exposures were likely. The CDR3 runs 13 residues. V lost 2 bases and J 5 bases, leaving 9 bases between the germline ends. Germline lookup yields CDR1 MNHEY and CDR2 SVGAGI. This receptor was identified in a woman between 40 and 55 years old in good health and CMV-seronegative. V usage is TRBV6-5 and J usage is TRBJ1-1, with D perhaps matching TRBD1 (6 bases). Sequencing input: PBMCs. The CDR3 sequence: CASSYNRVTEAFF. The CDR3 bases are TGTGCCAGCAGTTACAACAGGGTTACTGAAGCTTTCTTT.